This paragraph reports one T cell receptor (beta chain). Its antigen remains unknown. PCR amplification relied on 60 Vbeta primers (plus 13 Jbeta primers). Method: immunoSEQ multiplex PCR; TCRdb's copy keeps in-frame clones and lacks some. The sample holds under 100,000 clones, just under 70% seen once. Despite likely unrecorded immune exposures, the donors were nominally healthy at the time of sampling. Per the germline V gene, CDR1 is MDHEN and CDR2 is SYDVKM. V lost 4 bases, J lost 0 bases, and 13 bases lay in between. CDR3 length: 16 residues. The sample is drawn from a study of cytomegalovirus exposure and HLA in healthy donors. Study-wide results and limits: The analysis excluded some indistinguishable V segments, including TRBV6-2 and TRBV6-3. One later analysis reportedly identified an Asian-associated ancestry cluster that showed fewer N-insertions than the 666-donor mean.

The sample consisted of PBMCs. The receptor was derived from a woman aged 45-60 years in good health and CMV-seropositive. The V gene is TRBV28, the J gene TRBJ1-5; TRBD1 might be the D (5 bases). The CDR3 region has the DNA TGTGCCAGCAGTTACCTTTTAGGGGCTAGCAATCAGCCCCAGCATTTT. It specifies CASSYLLGASNQPQHF.